This record concerns one TCR beta chain sequence. The record originates from a study of T cell responses to AZD1222 COVID-19 vaccine. The CDR3 is 13 amino acids. V was clipped by 1 base and J by 0 bases, with 6 bases between them. The germline V gene encodes CDR1 SQVTM and CDR2 ANQGSEA. Profiled with immunoSEQ multiplex PCR; TCRdb holds only in-frame clones, not every one. The sample shows roughly 49,000 clones, around 80% of them seen only once. This receptor was taken from an adult in good health. The rearrangement links TRBV29-1 to TRBJ1-1; D not resolved. Material: peripheral blood, obtained on day 0 of MenACWY control vaccination. CDR3 nucleotides: TGCAGCGTTGAAGCCGAATTGAACACTGAAGCTTTCTTT. It is translated as CSVEAELNTEAFF.